This TCR beta chain came from a study of blood T cell repertoires in COVID-19. In the study overall: The origin of the acute and convalescent COVID-19 samples was the United States, Italy and Spain. The cDNA or gDNA used as material had been derived from T cells, B-cell-depleted T cells, or PBMCs.

This clone occurred a few times. The CDR3 is 14 residues long. After removal of 8 bases from V and 6 bases from J, the junction contained 6 bases not matched to a gene. Per germline, CDR1 SNHLY and CDR2 FYNNEI. Authors' methods: Reference gene primer amplification yielded estimated nucleated cell counts. Some clones are missing from TCRdb's copy, which holds only in-frame ones; the method was immunoSEQ multiplex PCR. That table supplies the V and J calls and clone size; D and trimming were determined from the DNA. The sample comprises 30,000 to 45,000 clones, just under 85% of which are singletons, and about 15% rests with the top ten.

This sequence joins TRBV2 and TRBJ2-1; TRBD1 agrees at 11 bases. The clonotype was recovered from a human donor in a cohort sampled during active COVID-19. Sequencing input: peripheral blood. CDR3 residues: CASPSDRGPNEQFF. The CDR3 DNA reads as TGTGCCAGCCCGTCGGACAGGGGGCCCAATGAGCAGTTCTTC.